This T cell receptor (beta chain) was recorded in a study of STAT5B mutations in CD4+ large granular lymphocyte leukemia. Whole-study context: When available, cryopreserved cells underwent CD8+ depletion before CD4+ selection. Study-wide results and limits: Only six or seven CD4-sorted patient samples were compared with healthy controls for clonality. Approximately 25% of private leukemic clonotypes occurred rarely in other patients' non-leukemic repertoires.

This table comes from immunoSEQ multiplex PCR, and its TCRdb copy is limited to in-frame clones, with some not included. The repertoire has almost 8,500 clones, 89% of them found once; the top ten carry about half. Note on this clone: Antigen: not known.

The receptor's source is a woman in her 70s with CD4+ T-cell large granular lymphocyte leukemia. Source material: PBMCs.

The CDR3 here is CASTRGIDANTEAFF. The CDR3 DNA follows: TGTGCCAGCACACGGGGCATAGATGCGAACACTGAAGCTTTCTTT. The rearrangement joins TRBV28 to TRBJ1-1; D might be TRBD1 (5 bases). V gave up 7 bases and J gave up 1 base, with 16 bases separating them. CDR1 and CDR2 (germline): MDHEN, SYDVKM. There are 15 residues in the CDR3.